This entry lists 21 T cell receptor beta chains sequenced from one sample in a study of blood T cell repertoires in COVID-19. TCRdb keeps only in-frame clones here, not all; method: immunoSEQ multiplex PCR. The sample yields some 260,000 clones, under 90% seen once. The sequenced material came from peripheral blood. These receptors came from a young woman with acute or convalescent COVID-19.

The V gene is TRBV29-1, the J gene TRBJ2-1, with D possibly being TRBD2 (6 bases). The CDR3 totals 15 residues. V was trimmed by 7 bases and J by 3 bases, leaving 19 bases between them. CDR1 is SQVTM and CDR2 is ANQGSEA in the germline V gene. CDR3 protein: CSAYLSGKDYNEQFF. The CDR3 DNA follows: TGCAGCGCCTACCTTAGCGGAAAAGACTACAATGAGCAGTTCTTC.

The V and J genes are TRBV5-1 and TRBJ2-1; 9 bases agree with TRBD1. The CDR3 extends over 13 amino acids. The germline V gene encodes CDR1 SGHRS and CDR2 YFSETQ. The V gene end was trimmed by 4 bases and the J gene end by 9 bases; junction bases not matched to a gene: 5. The CDR3 coding sequence is TGCGCCAGCAGCCCGGACAGGGGTGGTGAGCAGTTCTTC. Translation: CASSPDRGGEQFF.

The chain joins TRBV30 to TRBJ1-3, with D possibly matching TRBD1 (6 bases). The CDR3 spans 14 residues. V was clipped by 8 bases and J by 4 bases, with 18 bases between them. From germline, CDR1 is GTSNPN and CDR2 SVGIG (reference sequence). The CDR3 DNA sequence: TGTGCCCAAGAGGGGGGGGCGAAAGGAAACACCATATATTTT. Translating gives CAQEGGAKGNTIYF. Drawing the rest from reference TRBV30 and TRBJ1-3, the complete variable domain is SQTIHQWPATLVQPVGSPLSLECTVEGTSNPNLYWYRQAAGRGLQLLFYSVGIGQISSEVPQNLSASRPQDRQFILSSKKLLLSDSGFYLCAQEGGAKGNTIYFGEGSWLTVV.

The J gene is TRBJ1-3, the V gene TRBV30, with D uncertain. The CDR3 contains 13 residues. Germline CDR1 is GTSNPN and CDR2 is SVGIG (reference sequence). Trimming took 5 bases from V and 1 from J, leaving 9 bases between them. The CDR3 reads CAWVRGSGNTIYF. In DNA form, the CDR3 reads TGTGCCTGGGTTCGGGGATCTGGAAACACCATATATTTT. Combining the CDR3 with reference TRBV30 and TRBJ1-3 gives the whole variable domain SQTIHQWPATLVQPVGSPLSLECTVEGTSNPNLYWYRQAAGRGLQLLFYSVGIGQISSEVPQNLSASRPQDRQFILSSKKLLLSDSGFYLCAWVRGSGNTIYFGEGSWLTVV.

The chain has TRBV27 and TRBJ1-6; D ambiguous. The CDR3 runs to 16 residues. V lost 5 bases and J 6 bases, leaving 17 bases between the germline ends. The germline CDR1 and CDR2 sequences are MNHEY and SMNVEV (reference sequence). The chain's CDR3 is CASSATPGGSNSPLHF. In DNA form, the CDR3 reads TGTGCCAGCAGTGCGACCCCCGGTGGGAGTAATTCACCCCTCCACTTT.

The gene calls are TRBV9 and TRBJ2-2; D may be TRBD2 (5 bases). The V end lost 6 bases, the J end lost 0 bases, and 15 bases lay between the germline ends. The length of the CDR3 is 16 residues. The germline CDR1 and CDR2 sequences are SGDLS and YYNGEE. This chain's CDR3 is CASTREGATNTGELFF. In DNA, the CDR3 is TGTGCCAGCACCCGGGAAGGCGCCACGAACACCGGGGAGCTGTTTTTT.

The rearrangement uses TRBV27 and TRBJ1-6, with 7 bases identical to TRBD1. CDR3 length: 15 amino acids. The V segment lost 2 bases and the J segment 9 bases; nucleotides outside the gene matches: 7. Germline-derived CDR1 and CDR2 are MNHEY and SMNVEV (reference sequence). This CDR3 is CASSLRGQTSSPLHF. CDR3 DNA: TGTGCCAGCAGTTTACGGGGACAGACGAGTTCACCCCTCCACTTT.

The rearrangement joins TRBV11-2 to TRBJ2-7; D gene ambiguous. This CDR3 comprises 13 residues. V dropped 0 bases and J dropped 6 bases, with 9 bases sitting between them. Germline V gives CDR1 SGHAT, CDR2 FQNNGV. For the CDR3, the DNA is TGTGCCAGCAGCTTAGAATTCACGGGCGAGCAGTACTTC. Translation: CASSLEFTGEQYF.

This clone was detected only a few times. The V gene is TRBV19, the J gene TRBJ2-6; the match to TRBD1 covers 8 bases. V gave up 4 bases and J gave up 2 bases; unmatched junction bases: 1. This CDR3 contains 15 residues. Germline CDR1 reads LNHDA; CDR2 reads SQIVND (reference sequence). CDR3 sequence reads: CASSSRGPGANVLTF. The DNA for the CDR3 is TGTGCCAGTAGTAGCAGGGGGCCTGGGGCCAACGTCCTGACTTTC.

This chain joins TRBV6-5 and TRBJ1-1; D remains unclear. The CDR3 has 14 residues. The V and J ends lost 4 bases and 1 base respectively, with 10 bases between them. Germline V gene sequence: CDR1 MNHEY, CDR2 SVGAGI. CDR3 sequence: CASSWSRKNTEAFF. In DNA form, the CDR3 reads TGTGCCAGCAGTTGGTCCAGAAAGAACACTGAAGCTTTCTTT.

The rearrangement links TRBV7-8 to TRBJ1-5; 7 positions agree with TRBD1. The CDR3 sequence is 17 residues long. V trimming: 4 bases; J trimming: 0 bases; junction bases outside the gene matches: 9. Germline loops: CDR1 SGHVS, CDR2 FQNEAQ. CDR3 nucleotides: TGTGCCAGCAGCTCCGGGACAGCAATGGATAGCAATCAGCCCCAGCATTTT. Protein sequence: CASSSGTAMDSNQPQHF.

V and J are TRBV4-3 and TRBJ2-3; TRBD2 matches 7 bases. The CDR3 is 13 residues long. Germline CDR1 LGHNA, CDR2 YSLEER. Germline trimming cut 4 bases from V and 4 bases from J; bases unmatched to any gene: 2. The CDR3, as DNA: TGCGCCAGCAGCCGGACTAGTTCAGATACGCAGTATTTT. Translation: CASSRTSSDTQYF.

This clone has a single count. A read error may account for a junction end that differs from germline. The V and J genes are TRBV7-7 and TRBJ2-2; 7 nucleotides align to TRBD1. From germline, CDR1 is SSHAT and CDR2 FNYEAQ (reference sequence). The CDR3 is 17 residues long. Written as DNA, the CDR3 is TGTGCTAGCAGCTCACGAGAGGACAGGAGTATGACCGGGGAGCTGTTTTTT. It codes for CASSSREDRSMTGELFF.

V is TRBV6-5 and J is TRBJ2-5, with TRBD1 matching 7 bases. V was pared by 5 bases and J by 5 bases, with 8 bases of the junction left unmatched. This CDR3 is 14 amino acids long. Germline values: CDR1 MNHEY, CDR2 SVGAGI. The CDR3 is CASSQPGQHETQYF. The DNA for the CDR3 is TGTGCCAGCAGTCAGCCGGGACAGCATGAGACCCAGTACTTC.

This sequence joins TRBV3-1 (or the pseudogene TRBV3-2) and TRBJ2-1; 7 bases map to TRBD2. In germline, CDR1 is LGHDT, CDR2 YNNKEL (reference sequence). Trimming took 3 bases from V and 6 from J; bases not matched to a gene: 11. This CDR3 has 16 residues. The CDR3 nucleotides are TGTGCCAGCAGCCAGTTCGGGGCTAGCGGAGCCAATGAGCAGTTCTTC. It yields the protein CASSQFGASGANEQFF.

The gene calls are TRBV7-6 and TRBJ2-7, with TRBD2 matching 13 bases. V shed 5 bases, J shed 5 bases, and the junction held 9 bases outside the gene matches. Germline loops: CDR1 SGHVS, CDR2 FNYEAQ. The CDR3 contains 16 residues. This CDR3 reads CASSPGWGTSGNEQYF. The CDR3 bases are TGTGCCAGCAGCCCTGGGTGGGGGACTAGCGGGAACGAGCAGTACTTC.

V gene TRBV27 combines with J gene TRBJ1-6, with 9 nucleotides matching TRBD1. This CDR3 region has 17 residues. CDR1 and CDR2 from the germline V gene are MNHEY and SMNVEV (reference sequence). V gave up 4 bases and J gave up 7 bases; unmatched junction bases: 11. In DNA, the CDR3 is TGTGCCAGCAGTTCGAGACGTCCGGGACAGGGAAATTCACCCCTCCACTTT. This translates into CASSSRRPGQGNSPLHF.

This clone was detected once. CDR3 loop: CASSLGGSPLAGGNEQFF. DNA for the CDR3: TGTGCCAGCAGCTTAGGGGGCTCCCCACTAGCGGGGGGAAATGAGCAGTTCTTC. The genes are TRBV11-2 and TRBJ2-1, with TRBD2 identical over 12 bases. CDR3 size: 18 residues. The J segment lost 7 bases and the V segment lost 1 base, leaving 11 bases of the junction unmatched. Germline V gene sequence: CDR1 SGHAT, CDR2 FQNNGV. Full variable domain (outside the CDR3, taken from reference TRBV11-2 and TRBJ2-1): EAGVAQSPRYKIIEKRQSVAFWCNPISGHATLYWYQQILGQGPKLLIQFQNNGVVDDSQLPKDRFSAERLKGVDSTLKIQPAKLEDSAVYLCASSLGGSPLAGGNEQFFGPGTRLTVL.

This chain links TRBV13 with TRBJ2-7, with D maybe TRBD2 (6 bases). V lost 4 bases to trimming and J lost 3 bases, with 13 bases between them. The germline gives CDR1 PRHDT, CDR2 FYEKMQ (reference sequence). The CDR3 length is 14 residues. CDR3 nucleotide sequence: TGTGCCAGCAGCTCGGGACTGCCCAGCTACGAGCAGTACTTC. Protein: CASSSGLPSYEQYF.

The V gene is TRBV13, the J gene TRBJ1-1; 7 bases align to TRBD1. Germline V CDR1 and CDR2: PRHDT, FYEKMQ (reference sequence). The CDR3 is 15 amino acids. Trimming removed 5 bases from V and 7 bases from J; junction bases left unmatched: 13. The CDR3, as DNA: TGTGCCAGCAGCCTGTCCCTCCAGGGGGGTCGTGAAGCTTTCTTT. Translation: CASSLSLQGGREAFF.

The chain has TRBV20-1 and TRBJ1-1; the D is unclear. The CDR3 contains 9 residues. CDR1 is DFQATT, CDR2 SNEGSKA, per germline (reference sequence). The CDR3 loop reads CRPGDEAFF. The CDR3 nucleotides are TGCAGGCCCGGGGATGAAGCTTTCTTT.